These 28 T cell receptor beta chains were sequenced from one sample in a study of regulatory T cells in long-lasting Graves disease. Building the TCR beta libraries relied on iRepertoire HTBI primers, and CDR3 regions underwent Arm-PCR. TCRdb recomputed calls from the multiplex PCR reads with MiXCR, one row per CDR3 protein. There are some 420,000 distinct CDR3 sequences in the sample; approximately 22% occur only once, and around 13% lies in the top ten. Time point meaning: persistent/refractory GD, antithyroid drugs over 5 years with positive TRAb. Preparation of the TCR library used RNA extracted from PBMCs. The sequencing here drew on peripheral blood mononuclear cells (PBMCs), taken when the disease was refractory, from a patient treated with antithyroid drugs. The receptors were sampled from a female donor with Graves disease.

This clonotype was found a few times. The chain combines TRBV6-2 or TRBV6-3 with TRBJ2-7; 7 nucleotides agree with TRBD1. The CDR3 spans 15 residues. Trimming cost V 10 bases and J 3 bases; bases outside gene matches: 15. Germline V gives CDR1 MNHEY, CDR2 SVGEGT. CDR3 region: CATKGPGTASYEQYF. The CDR3, as DNA: TGTGCCACTAAGGGGCCCGGGACAGCTAGCTACGAGCAGTACTTC.

This clonotype was counted many times. The chain uses TRBV2 and TRBJ1-5, with D maybe TRBD1 (6 bases). Germline CDR1 is SNHLY and CDR2 is FYNNEI. The CDR3 spans 15 residues. Trimming left V 4 bases short and J 0 bases short, with 10 bases between. The CDR3 DNA is TGTGCCAGCAGTGGAGGACAGCTTAGCAATCAGCCCCAGCATTTT. It specifies CASSGGQLSNQPQHF.

This clonotype occurred many times. The chain couples TRBV12-3 or TRBV12-4 to TRBJ2-7; D is perhaps TRBD1 (5 bases). The V end lost 2 bases, the J end lost 5 bases, and 13 bases lay between the germline ends. The CDR3 loop spans 14 amino acids. CDR3 coding DNA: TGTGCCAGCAGTTTAAGGGGCCCGTGGAACGAGCAGTACTTC. Protein sequence: CASSLRGPWNEQYF.

The chain has TRBV3-1 and TRBJ1-1; no reliable D call. The CDR3 has 12 residues. The V gene's germline CDR1 is LGHDT and CDR2 YNNKEL (reference sequence). Trimming shortened V by 0 bases and J by 8 bases, and 7 bases separated the two germline ends. CDR3 residues: CASSQDFREAFF. CDR3 nucleotides: TGTGCCAGCAGCCAAGATTTCAGGGAAGCTTTCTTT.

The chain joins TRBV15 to TRBJ2-6; D perhaps matches TRBD2 (5 bases). The CDR3 covers 15 residues. The germline gives CDR1 LNHNV, CDR2 YYDKDF (reference sequence). Deletions cut 1 base from V and 9 bases from J, with 13 bases between. In DNA form, the CDR3 reads TGTGCCACCAGCAGAGGACGCCTAGGAGGCAACGTCCTGACTTTC. Translating it yields CATSRGRLGGNVLTF.

The chain carries TRBV5-1 and TRBJ1-1; D is undetermined. CDR3 size: 13 residues. Germline V gives CDR1 SGHRS, CDR2 YFSETQ. Trimming stripped 2 bases from V and 10 bases from J, with 15 bases between. CDR3 nucleotide sequence: TGCGCCAGCAGCTTTTCCCGCGAAGGGCGAGCTTTCTTT. Translating it yields CASSFSREGRAFF.

This clonotype was counted ten times or more. The V gene is TRBV7-3, the J gene TRBJ2-7; 8 bases agree with TRBD2. The CDR3 is 15 residues long. Germline assignment: CDR1 SGHTA and CDR2 FQGTGA. Trimming cost V 5 bases and J 0 bases; bases outside gene matches: 6. The CDR3 DNA reads TGTGCCAGCAGCCTCAGTAGCGGGGACTCCTACGAGCAGTACTTC. It specifies CASSLSSGDSYEQYF.

Concerning this clonotype: Given a much more abundant clone one base away, this may be a read error. The V call is TRBV19, the J call TRBJ1-5; tentative D call: TRBD1 (5 bases). V shed 2 bases and J shed 5 bases, with 16 bases lying between them. The CDR3 extends over 16 amino acids. Germline V lookup: CDR1 LNHDA, CDR2 SQIVND (reference sequence). The DNA of the CDR3 is TGTGCCAGTAGTATACGGGGCCACGGCGGCTATCAGCCCCAGCATTTT. Translated: CASSIRGHGGYQPQHF.

This clonotype was seen only a few times. The chain recombines TRBV7-2 with TRBJ1-2; 9 bases fit TRBD1. The CDR3 is 15 amino acids. V shed 1 base, J shed 4 bases, and the junction held 4 bases outside the gene matches. The germline gives CDR1 SGHTA, CDR2 FQGNSA. Here the CDR3 reads CASSLVGTGIYGYTF. CDR3 sequence (DNA): TGTGCCAGCAGCTTAGTGGGGACAGGGATCTATGGCTACACCTTC.

This clonotype was seen a few times. The chain joins TRBV19 to TRBJ1-1; 9 bases fit TRBD1. The CDR3 runs to 14 residues. Germline assignment: CDR1 LNHDA and CDR2 SQIVND (reference sequence). The V gene end was trimmed by 7 bases and the J gene end by 4 bases; junction bases not matched to a gene: 7. This CDR3 is CASKRDRAGTEAFF. CDR3 nucleotides: TGTGCCAGTAAGAGGGACAGGGCCGGCACTGAAGCTTTCTTT.

V and J are TRBV4-1 and TRBJ2-5, with 7 bases lining up with TRBD2. Germline-derived CDR1 and CDR2 are MGHRA and YSYEKL. CDR3 length equals 17 residues. Losses at the gene ends were 0 bases for V and 5 bases for J; bases not matched to a gene: 12. CDR3 sequence: CASSQETSVLWVETQYF. The DNA for the CDR3 is TGCGCCAGCAGCCAAGAAACTAGCGTCCTGTGGGTGGAGACCCAGTACTTC.

This clonotype was counted a few times. A much larger clone is a single base away; this may be a read error. The chain carries TRBV7-9 and TRBJ2-5; D ambiguous. From germline, CDR1 is SEHNR and CDR2 FQNEAQ (reference sequence). The CDR3 runs to 14 residues. Trimming stripped 5 bases from V and 4 bases from J, with 14 bases between. The chain's CDR3 is CASSTAPERETQYF. The CDR3 DNA sequence: TGTGCCAGCAGCACTGCGCCAGAACGAGAGACCCAGTACTTC.

This clonotype was picked up many times. The V call is TRBV2, the J call TRBJ2-7; weak D call: TRBD2 (6 bases). Trimming removed 7 bases from V and 2 bases from J, with 12 bases in between. Per germline, CDR1 SNHLY and CDR2 FYNNEI. This CDR3 contains 13 residues. The CDR3 loop is CASKTSSTYEQYF. The CDR3 nucleotides are TGTGCCAGCAAGACTAGTTCAACCTACGAGCAGTACTTC.

This clonotype was detected ten times or more. The gene calls are TRBV2 and TRBJ2-7, with 9 bases matching TRBD1. J gave up 1 base and V 6 bases, and 7 bases lay outside the gene matches. Germline CDR1 is SNHLY and CDR2 is FYNNEI. This CDR3 contains 15 residues. The DNA of the CDR3 is TGTGCCAGCAGGGCTGGACAGGGGAATTCCTACGAGCAGTACTTC. Translating gives CASRAGQGNSYEQYF. Combining the CDR3 with reference TRBV2 and TRBJ2-7 gives the whole variable domain EPEVTQTPSHQVTQMGQEVILRCVPISNHLYFYWYRQILGQKVEFLVSFYNNEISEKSEIFDDQFSVERPDGSNFTLKIRSTKLEDSAMYFCASRAGQGNSYEQYFGPGTRLTVT.

This clonotype was recorded at least ten times. This chain joins TRBV7-2 and TRBJ1-2; tentative D call: TRBD1 (5 bases). V shed 7 bases and J shed 3 bases, with 18 bases lying between them. Per germline, CDR1 SGHTA and CDR2 FQGNSA. CDR3 size: 15 residues. CDR3 amino acids: CASTTLEDTYYGYTF. In DNA form, the CDR3 reads TGTGCCAGCACCACCCTTGAGGACACCTACTATGGCTACACCTTC.

A few counts support this clonotype. The chain links TRBV19 to TRBJ2-7; 9 positions agree with TRBD2. The CDR3 consists of 17 residues. Per germline, CDR1 LNHDA and CDR2 SQIVND (reference sequence). Germline trimming cut 2 bases from V and 0 bases from J; bases unmatched to any gene: 8. The CDR3 DNA is TGTGCCAGTAGTATAACCAGCGGGGGGATCGGCTCCTACGAGCAGTACTTC. Amino acids: CASSITSGGIGSYEQYF.

This clonotype was found once. The conserved final phenylalanine or tryptophan is absent from the CDR3, which likely points to a read error. This chain uses TRBV5-1 with TRBJ1-3; a possible D gene is TRBD1 (6 bases). Germline CDR1 and CDR2: SGHRS and YFSETQ. The V and J ends lost 4 bases and 0 bases respectively, with 11 bases between them. This CDR3 has 15 amino acids. This chain's CDR3 is CASSPTGSSGNTIYL. The CDR3 nucleotides read TGCGCCAGCAGCCCAACAGGGAGCTCTGGAAACACCATATATCTT.

This clonotype was seen repeatedly, ten times or more. The chain joins TRBV2 to TRBJ2-7; D is unclear. CDR3 length: 12 residues. Trimming shortened V by 6 bases and J by 0 bases, and 6 bases separated the two germline ends. Per the germline V gene, CDR1 is SNHLY and CDR2 is FYNNEI. In DNA, the CDR3 is TGTGCCAGCAGACGCATCTCCTACGAGCAGTACTTC. Translated, it gives CASRRISYEQYF.

Note on this clonotype: Since a much larger clone is just one base distant, this may be a read error. This chain links TRBV2 with TRBJ2-7; 13 bases fit TRBD2. The CDR3 is made up of 15 amino acids. Germline CDR1 SNHLY, CDR2 FYNNEI. As DNA, the CDR3 is TGTGTCAGCAGGGGAGGGACTAGCGGGATCTACGAGCAGTACTTC. Its translation is CVSRGGTSGIYEQYF.

At least ten counts were recorded for this clonotype. The rearrangement joins TRBV11-1 to TRBJ2-7, with a weak D call TRBD1 (6 bases). The CDR3 spans 15 residues. CDR1 SGHAT and CDR2 FQDESV come from the germline V gene (reference sequence). V was shortened by 1 base and J by 6 bases, with 16 bases between the two germline ends. CDR3 sequence: CASSLEVDSFGEQYF. DNA of the CDR3: TGTGCCAGCAGCTTAGAAGTGGACAGTTTCGGCGAGCAGTACTTC.

This clonotype was counted between two and nine times. The rearrangement links TRBV5-6 to TRBJ2-5; D might be TRBD2 (7 bases). Germline V CDR1 and CDR2: SGHDT, YYEEEE. Between the trimmed V and J ends, which lost 5 bases and 4 bases, there was a span of 21 bases. This CDR3 contains 16 residues. CDR3 DNA sequence: TGTGCCAGCAGAGAACAGGGTAGGGGAGGGAGAGAGACCCAGTACTTC. It yields the protein CASREQGRGGRETQYF.

The V gene is TRBV24-1, the J gene TRBJ2-5; D assignment may be TRBD1 or TRBD2 (6 bases each). V shed 5 bases and J shed 5 bases, with 14 bases lying between them. The CDR3 runs 14 residues. Germline assignment: CDR1 KGHDR and CDR2 SFDVKD. In nucleotides, the CDR3 is TGTGCCACCAGTGGAGCAGGGGAGGTCGAGACCCAGTACTTC. This sequence encodes CATSGAGEVETQYF.

The table lists this clonotype with many counts. The V gene is TRBV6-1, the J gene TRBJ1-2; D remains unclear. V shed 7 bases and J shed 7 bases, with 25 bases lying between them. The CDR3 has 16 residues. Germline loops: CDR1 MNHNS, CDR2 SASEGT. The CDR3: CASTTNVRERVIGYTF. CDR3 nucleotide sequence: TGTGCCAGCACTACTAACGTGCGAGAACGAGTTATTGGCTACACCTTC.

This clonotype was seen many times. The chain is built from TRBV15 and TRBJ2-7; 9 nucleotides line up with TRBD2. CDR1 LNHNV and CDR2 YYDKDF come from the germline V gene (reference sequence). The CDR3 spans 14 residues. Trimming cost V 6 bases and J 0 bases; bases outside gene matches: 3. CDR3 residues: CATSSGGVSYEQYF. The DNA for the CDR3 is TGTGCCACCAGTAGCGGGGGAGTCTCCTACGAGCAGTACTTC.

On this clonotype: Since a much larger clone is just one base distant, this may be a read error. The chain uses TRBV20-1 and TRBJ2-7; 12 bases match TRBD2. V lost 5 bases to trimming and J lost 6 bases; unmatched junction nucleotides: 2. This CDR3 spans 12 amino acids. Germline V lookup: CDR1 DFQATT, CDR2 SNEGSKA (reference sequence). CDR3 sequence reads: CSASTSGSEQYF. The CDR3 region has the DNA TGCAGTGCTTCGACTAGCGGGAGCGAGCAGTACTTC.

The V gene is TRBV12-3 or TRBV12-4, the J gene TRBJ1-2; 9 bases are a match to TRBD1. V shed 6 bases and J 3 bases; nucleotides not matched to a gene: 11. The CDR3 has 16 amino acids. CDR3 nucleotides: TGTGCCAGCAGCGAAACCGGGACAGGGTTTGACTATGGCTACACCTTC. This sequence encodes CASSETGTGFDYGYTF.

This clonotype was counted ten times or more. The rearrangement links TRBV28 to TRBJ2-7; the D gene could be TRBD1 or TRBD2 (7 bases each). Trimming stripped 3 bases from V and 4 bases from J, with 16 bases between. CDR1 and CDR2 (germline): MDHEN, SYDVKM. The CDR3 is made up of 15 amino acids. The CDR3 here is CASSFRRGGVYEQYF. CDR3 bases: TGTGCCAGCAGTTTTCGCAGGGGGGGAGTGTACGAGCAGTACTTC.

This clonotype was detected only a few times. V usage is TRBV20-1 and J usage is TRBJ2-7, with a tentative D call TRBD2 (5 bases). Looked up from germline, CDR1 is DFQATT and CDR2 is SNEGSKA (reference sequence). V lost 5 bases and J 2 bases, leaving 13 bases between the germline ends. The CDR3 contains 13 residues. In DNA form, the CDR3 reads TGCAGTGCTCGAAGTCCGGGAACCTACGAGCAGTACTTC. Translated: CSARSPGTYEQYF.